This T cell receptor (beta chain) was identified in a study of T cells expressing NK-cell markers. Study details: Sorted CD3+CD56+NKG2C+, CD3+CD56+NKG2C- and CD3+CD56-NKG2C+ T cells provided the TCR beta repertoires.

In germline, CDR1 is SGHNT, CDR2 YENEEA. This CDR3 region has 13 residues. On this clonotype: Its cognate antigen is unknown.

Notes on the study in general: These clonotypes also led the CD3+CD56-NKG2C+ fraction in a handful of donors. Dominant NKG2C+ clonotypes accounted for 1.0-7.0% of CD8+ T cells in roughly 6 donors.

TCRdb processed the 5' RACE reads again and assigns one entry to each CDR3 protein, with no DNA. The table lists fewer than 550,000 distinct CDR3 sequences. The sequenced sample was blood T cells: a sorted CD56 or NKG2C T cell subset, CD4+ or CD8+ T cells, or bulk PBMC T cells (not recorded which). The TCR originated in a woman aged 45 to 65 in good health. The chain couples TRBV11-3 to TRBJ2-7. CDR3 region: CASSLGGLYEQYF. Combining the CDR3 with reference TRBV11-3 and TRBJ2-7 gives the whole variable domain EAGVVQSPRYKIIEKKQPVAFWCNPISGHNTLYWYLQNLGQGPELLIRYENEEAVDDSQLPKDRFSAERLKGVDSTLKIQPAELGDSAVYLCASSLGGLYEQYFGPGTRLTVT.